Reported below is one T cell receptor beta chain. The sample originates from a study of CD8+ T cells in alopecia areata. The authors extracted RNA and reverse transcribed it into cDNA as the sequencing template. Clones were sequenced by immunoSEQ multiplex PCR, and TCRdb holds only the in-frame ones, with some missing. The sample comprises about 150,000 clones, roughly 50% of which are singletons, and about 4.4% rests with the top ten. Germline V gives CDR1 MNHEY, CDR2 SVGAGI. V dropped 0 bases and J dropped 4 bases, with 6 bases sitting between them. The CDR3 sequence is 14 residues long. This sequence joins TRBV6-5 and TRBJ2-2; D unresolved. The clonotype originates from a human donor in good health. The sequenced sample consisted of CD4+ T cells sorted from blood. Here the CDR3 DNA reads TGTGCCAGCAGTTACTCGACTCCCACCGGGGAGCTGTTTTTT. Protein product: CASSYSTPTGELFF.